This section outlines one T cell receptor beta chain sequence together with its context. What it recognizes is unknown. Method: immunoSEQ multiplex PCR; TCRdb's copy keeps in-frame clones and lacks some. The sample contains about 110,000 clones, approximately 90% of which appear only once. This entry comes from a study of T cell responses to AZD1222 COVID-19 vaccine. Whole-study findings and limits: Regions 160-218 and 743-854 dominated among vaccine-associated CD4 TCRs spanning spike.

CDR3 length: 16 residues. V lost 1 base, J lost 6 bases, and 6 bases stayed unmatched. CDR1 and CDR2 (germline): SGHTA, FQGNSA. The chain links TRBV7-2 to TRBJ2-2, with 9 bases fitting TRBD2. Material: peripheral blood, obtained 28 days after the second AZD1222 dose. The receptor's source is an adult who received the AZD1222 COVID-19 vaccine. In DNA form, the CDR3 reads TGTGCCAGCAGCTTAGGTAGCGGGAGACTGTCCGGGGAGCTGTTTTTT. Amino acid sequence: CASSLGSGRLSGELFF. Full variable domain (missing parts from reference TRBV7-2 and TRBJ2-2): GAGVSQSPSNKVTEKGKDVELRCDPISGHTALYWYRQSLGQGLEFLIYFQGNSAPDKSGLPSDRFSAERTGGSVSTLTIQRTQQEDSAVYLCASSLGSGRLSGELFFGEGSRLTVL.